Below, one T cell receptor (beta chain) is given with its context. Antigen unknown. The authors extracted RNA and reverse transcribed it into cDNA as the sequencing template. Measured with immunoSEQ multiplex PCR; TCRdb has only the in-frame clones, and not every one. The data contain almost 250,000 clones, less than 80% of them singletons. The sample is drawn from a study of CD8+ T cells in alopecia areata. Study-wide context: For the treated group, dosing was oral tofacitinib at 5 to 10 mg twice daily. Study findings and constraints: Alopecia totalis/universalis scalp especially showed more expanded CD8+ clones than normal scalp.

Germline V lookup: CDR1 SGDLS, CDR2 YYNGEE. The CDR3 contains 14 residues. The ends were cut back, 0 bases at V and 6 bases at J, with 13 bases in the middle. The origin of this receptor is a human donor with alopecia areata. The source material was CD4+ T cells sorted from blood, sampled at week 0. The chain has TRBV9 and TRBJ2-7; the D is unclear. CDR3 nucleotide sequence: TGTGCCAGCAGCGTAGTAGGCACCTCAGGCGAGCAGTACTTC. As protein: CASSVVGTSGEQYF.